These 28 T cell receptor beta chains came from one sample sequenced in a study of a mutant IDH1 vaccine in newly diagnosed glioma. Here immunoSEQ multiplex PCR was the method, and the copy in TCRdb shows in-frame clones only, minus some. The sample shows some 60,000 clones, under 90% of them seen only once. Time point denoted: week 11, during vaccination. Vaccinated patients received 300 ug of mutant IDH1 20-mer peptide per dose, with topical imiquimod. These receptors' targets are unknown. Here the sequenced sample was PBMCs, taken from a glioma patient whose treatment included an IDH1 peptide vaccine. All receptors derive from a man aged 25 to 45 with glioma.

This clone was detected a few times. The V and J genes are TRBV5-5 and TRBJ1-2; TRBD1 matches 8 bases. Unmatched junction bases numbered 6, after V lost 4 bases and J lost 4 bases. The CDR3 is 14 residues long. CDR1 and CDR2 from the germline V gene are SGHKS and YYEKEE (reference sequence). DNA for the CDR3: TGTGCCAGCAGCGCGGGCGGACAGGGCTATGGCTACACCTTC. Its translation: CASSAGGQGYGYTF.

DNA for the CDR3: TGTGCCAGCAGCCGGGGACACTCAAGCTACGAGCAGTACTTC. This codes for CASSRGHSSYEQYF. The V and J genes are TRBV7-2 and TRBJ2-7, with D possibly TRBD1 on 6 matching bases. V was trimmed by 5 bases and J by 3 bases, leaving 14 bases between them. Germline V lookup: CDR1 SGHTA, CDR2 FQGNSA. The CDR3 runs to 14 residues.

The rearrangement joins TRBV7-8 to TRBJ2-1; D uncertain. The CDR3 sequence is 14 residues long. Deletions cut 3 bases from V and 6 bases from J, with 12 bases between. The germline CDR1 and CDR2 sequences are SGHVS and FQNEAQ. The CDR3 loop reads CASSFSPRGNEQFF. Written as DNA, the CDR3 is TGTGCCAGCAGCTTTAGCCCCCGAGGCAATGAGCAGTTCTTC.

CDR3 region: CASSLGLAGVSETQYF. CDR3 in DNA: TGCGCCAGCAGCTTGGGGCTAGCGGGAGTGTCAGAGACCCAGTACTTC. The chain is built from TRBV5-1 and TRBJ2-5, with TRBD2 identical over 10 bases. V was clipped by 0 bases and J by 4 bases; unmatched bases: 6. Germline CDR1 reads SGHRS; CDR2 reads YFSETQ. This CDR3 spans 16 amino acids.

The CDR3 nucleotides are TGTGCCAGCAGCTTAGGTTCTAGCGGGAGTTTGGATACGCAGTATTTT. It specifies CASSLGSSGSLDTQYF. This chain connects TRBV7-2 to TRBJ2-3, with 10 bases identical to TRBD2. This CDR3 is built from 16 residues. Germline CDR1 and CDR2: SGHTA and FQGNSA. V lost 1 base, J lost 6 bases, and 7 bases stayed unmatched.

This clone was picked up one time. The chain is built from TRBV7-2 and TRBJ2-5; D may correspond to TRBD1 or TRBD2 (6 bases each). The germline V gene has CDR1 SGHTA and CDR2 FQGNSA. V lost 1 base, J lost 5 bases, and 11 bases lay in between. CDR3 size: 14 residues. Written as DNA, the CDR3 is TGTGCCAGCAGCTTAGGAGGGGGGATGGAGACCCAGTACTTC. It is translated as CASSLGGGMETQYF.

This clone was counted a single time. The chain joins TRBV2 to TRBJ1-2; the D gene is possibly TRBD1 (5 bases). The CDR3 is 12 residues long. V lost 4 bases and J lost 2, with 5 bases in between. From germline, CDR1 is SNHLY and CDR2 FYNNEI. In DNA form, the CDR3 reads TGTGCCAGCAGTGGGGGCAACTATGGCTACACCTTC. Translating it yields CASSGGNYGYTF.

The rearrangement links TRBV29-1 to TRBJ1-2; no clear D. V was cut by 3 bases and J by 4 bases, with 9 bases left in between. CDR3 length equals 12 residues. Germline CDR1 reads SQVTM; CDR2 reads ANQGSEA. In DNA, the CDR3 is TGCAGCGTTGACTCCGTATCCTATGGCTACACCTTC. It is translated as CSVDSVSYGYTF.

The CDR3 loop is CATSRAGGYGYTF. CDR3 nucleotide sequence: TGTGCCACCAGCAGAGCAGGGGGCTATGGCTACACCTTC. The chain recombines TRBV15 with TRBJ1-2, with 7 bases aligning to TRBD1. With 1 base clipped from V and 4 bases from J, the junction kept 0 bases outside the gene matches. The CDR3 is made up of 13 amino acids. Germline CDR1 reads LNHNV; CDR2 reads YYDKDF (reference sequence).

The chain combines TRBV27 with TRBJ2-3; TRBD2 agrees at 10 bases. J lost 1 base, V lost 5 bases, and 3 bases had no gene match. The germline gives CDR1 MNHEY, CDR2 SMNVEV (reference sequence). This CDR3 region has 15 residues. The CDR3 is CASSPGTSGTDTQYF. DNA of the CDR3: TGTGCCAGCAGTCCGGGGACTAGCGGCACAGATACGCAGTATTTT.

The CDR3 protein is CASSWGQGHYGYTF. CDR3 nucleotide sequence: TGTGCCAGCAGCTGGGGACAGGGACACTATGGCTACACCTTC. V and J are TRBV7-2 and TRBJ1-2; 9 nucleotides align to TRBD1. Germline CDR1 and CDR2: SGHTA and FQGNSA. The CDR3 consists of 14 residues. The V gene end was trimmed by 4 bases and the J gene end by 3 bases; junction bases not matched to a gene: 3.

The chain combines TRBV5-5 with TRBJ1-4; D might be TRBD1 (6 bases). V lost 2 bases and J lost 6, with 8 bases in between. Germline CDR1 reads SGHKS; CDR2 reads YYEKEE (reference sequence). This CDR3 is built from 13 residues. The CDR3 DNA follows: TGTGCCAGCAGCTTTGGGACATATGAAAAACTGTTTTTT. It codes for CASSFGTYEKLFF.

This clone turned up a few times. This sample includes further DNA sequences coding for the same CDR3. V gene TRBV5-5 combines with J gene TRBJ1-5; 7 nucleotides align to TRBD1. CDR1 and CDR2 (germline): SGHKS, YYEKEE (reference sequence). With 4 bases clipped from V and 2 bases from J, the junction kept 6 bases outside the gene matches. The CDR3 runs to 15 residues. The DNA for the CDR3 is TGTGCCAGCAGCCTGTGGGACAGTCGCAATCAGCCCCAGCATTTT. Translation: CASSLWDSRNQPQHF.

This clone was found a few times. J is TRBJ1-1 and V is TRBV19, with D maybe TRBD1 (5 bases). Germline CDR1 LNHDA, CDR2 SQIVND (reference sequence). This CDR3 region has 15 residues. V shed 5 bases and J shed 4 bases, with 17 bases lying between them. The CDR3 spells CASSRRPERGTEAFF. The CDR3 DNA reads as TGTGCCAGTAGTCGACGCCCGGAGAGGGGCACTGAAGCTTTCTTT.

V usage is TRBV9 and J usage is TRBJ2-7; D perhaps matches TRBD2 (6 bases). The germline V gene encodes CDR1 SGDLS and CDR2 YYNGEE. This CDR3 region has 13 residues. V was cut by 3 bases and J by 5 bases, with 12 bases left in between. CDR3 sequence reads: CASSDGGSDEQYF. The CDR3 DNA sequence: TGTGCCAGCAGCGATGGGGGGTCGGACGAGCAGTACTTC. The whole variable domain, remainder taken from reference TRBV9 and TRBJ2-7, is DSGVTQTPKHLITATGQRVTLRCSPRSGDLSVYWYQQSLDQGLQFLIQYYNGEERAKGNILERFSAQQFPDLHSELNLSSLELGDSALYFCASSDGGSDEQYFGPGTRLTVT.

The chain joins TRBV5-1 to TRBJ2-2, with D unclear. CDR3 length: 12 residues. The V and J ends lost 1 base and 4 bases respectively, with 2 bases between them. The germline gives CDR1 SGHRS, CDR2 YFSETQ. The CDR3 here is CASSLITGELFF. In nucleotides, the CDR3 is TGCGCCAGCAGCTTGATCACCGGGGAGCTGTTTTTT.

V and J are TRBV28 and TRBJ2-3, with TRBD2 identical over 7 bases. Trimming removed 5 bases from V and 1 base from J; junction bases left unmatched: 6. Germline-derived CDR1 and CDR2 are MDHEN and SYDVKM. The CDR3 is made up of 15 amino acids. CDR3 bases: TGTGCCAGCAGTCCCACTAGCGAAGGCACAGATACGCAGTATTTT. It encodes CASSPTSEGTDTQYF.

The CDR3 sequence: CASSYIETTEAFF. The CDR3 DNA is TGTGCCAGCAGCTATATAGAGACTACTGAAGCTTTCTTT. This sequence joins TRBV7-9 and TRBJ1-1, with D unresolved. Germline lookup yields CDR1 SEHNR and CDR2 FQNEAQ (reference sequence). V was clipped by 4 bases and J by 5 bases, with 11 bases between them. The CDR3 is made up of 13 amino acids.

This clone was seen more than once but under ten times. The rearrangement joins TRBV20-1 to TRBJ1-1; no reliable D call. CDR3 length: 9 residues. Germline values: CDR1 DFQATT, CDR2 SNEGSKA (reference sequence). Trimming shortened V by 7 bases and J by 8 bases, and 8 bases separated the two germline ends. CDR3 sequence: CSVMGEAFF. In nucleotides, the CDR3 is TGCAGTGTGATGGGCGAAGCTTTCTTT.

This clone was picked up a small number of times. The chain links TRBV18 to TRBJ1-4; D unresolved. CDR1 KGHSH and CDR2 LQKENI come from the germline V gene. The CDR3 is 15 amino acids. Trimming shortened V by 6 bases and J by 6 bases, and 17 bases separated the two germline ends. Here the CDR3 reads CASSLSSGSDEKLFF. In nucleotides, the CDR3 is TGTGCCAGCTCCCTCTCGAGCGGGTCGGATGAAAAACTGTTTTTT.

The chain employs TRBV28 and TRBJ2-3, with 9 bases identical to TRBD2. With V trimmed by 5 bases and J by 5 bases, 5 bases remained unmatched. Germline values: CDR1 MDHEN, CDR2 SYDVKM. This CDR3 contains 14 residues. CDR3 bases: TGTGCCAGCAGTCGCGGGGGGGCTGAAGATACGCAGTATTTT. Translation: CASSRGGAEDTQYF.

For the CDR3, the DNA is TGTGCCAGCAGTTTAGACAGGACCTATGGCTACACCTTC. Translated, it gives CASSLDRTYGYTF. The chain couples TRBV27 to TRBJ1-2, with D maybe TRBD1 (6 bases). The CDR3 sequence is 13 residues long. Germline CDR1 is MNHEY and CDR2 is SMNVEV (reference sequence). The V end was cut by 2 bases, the J end by 4 bases, with 8 bases between.

The chain couples TRBV6-6 to TRBJ1-5; D gene unclear. Germline CDR1 reads MNHNY; CDR2 reads SVGAGI (reference sequence). The V and J ends lost 6 bases and 3 bases respectively, with 9 bases between them. The CDR3 runs 13 residues. CDR3 sequence reads: CASRRHLNQPQHF. Here the CDR3 DNA reads TGTGCCAGCAGGCGCCACCTCAATCAGCCCCAGCATTTT.

The chain links TRBV5-4 to TRBJ2-3; D is unclear. The CDR3 loop spans 12 amino acids. Trimming removed 0 bases at V and 5 bases at J, with 4 bases between. Germline V gives CDR1 SGHNT, CDR2 YYREEE (reference sequence). Here the CDR3 reads CASSLDGDTQYF. For the CDR3, the DNA is TGTGCCAGCAGCTTGGATGGAGATACGCAGTATTTT. The whole variable domain, remainder taken from reference TRBV5-4 and TRBJ2-3, is ETGVTQSPTHLIKTRGQQVTLRCSSQSGHNTVSWYQQALGQGPQFIFQYYREEENGRGNFPPRFSGLQFPNYSSELNVNALELDDSALYLCASSLDGDTQYFGPGTRLTVL.

V usage is TRBV19 and J usage is TRBJ2-2, with D perhaps matching TRBD1 or TRBD2 (5 bases each). With 3 bases removed from V and 4 bases from J, the gap between germline ends came to 12 bases. Germline V gene data show CDR1 as LNHDA and CDR2 as SQIVND (reference sequence). This CDR3 spans 15 amino acids. The CDR3 DNA follows: TGTGCCAGTAGTATCTCCGGGGCTGGCACCGGGGAGCTGTTTTTT. Its protein is CASSISGAGTGELFF.

This chain joins TRBV10-3 and TRBJ2-3; D is uncertain. CDR3 length: 15 residues. V lost 1 base, J lost 1 base, and 9 bases lay in between. Per the germline V gene, CDR1 is ENHRY and CDR2 is SYGVKD. CDR3 sequence (DNA): TGTGCCATCAGTGAGTTCGGCATCGGCACAGATACGCAGTATTTT. Translating gives CAISEFGIGTDTQYF.

The chain employs TRBV5-1 and TRBJ1-3; D uncertain. Germline V CDR1 and CDR2: SGHRS, YFSETQ. The CDR3 is 15 amino acids. Trimming stripped 0 bases from V and 2 bases from J, with 9 bases between. In DNA form, the CDR3 reads TGCGCCAGCAGCTTGGAAGGAGGAACTGGAAACACCATATATTTT. Its protein product is CASSLEGGTGNTIYF.

This chain links TRBV10-1 with TRBJ2-1; D is uncertain. V was cut by 3 bases and J by 4 bases, with 13 bases left in between. CDR1 and CDR2 from the germline V gene are WNHNN and SYGVQD (reference sequence). The CDR3 extends over 15 amino acids. DNA of the CDR3: TGCGCCAGCAGTGAATCCCAAGGCGGTTACAATGAGCAGTTCTTC. This codes for CASSESQGGYNEQFF.